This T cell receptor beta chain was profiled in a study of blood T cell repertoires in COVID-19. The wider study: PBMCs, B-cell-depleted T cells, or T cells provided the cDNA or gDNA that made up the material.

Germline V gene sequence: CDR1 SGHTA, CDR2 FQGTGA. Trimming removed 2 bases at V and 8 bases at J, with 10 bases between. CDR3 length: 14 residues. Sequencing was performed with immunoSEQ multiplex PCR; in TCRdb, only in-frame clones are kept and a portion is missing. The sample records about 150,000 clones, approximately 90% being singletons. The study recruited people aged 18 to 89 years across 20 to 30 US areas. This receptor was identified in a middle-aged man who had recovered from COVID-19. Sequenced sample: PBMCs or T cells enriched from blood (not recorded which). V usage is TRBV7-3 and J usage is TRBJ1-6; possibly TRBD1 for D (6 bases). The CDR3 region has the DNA TGTGCCAGCAGCTTAGGGCCAGGGGATTCACCCCTCCACTTT. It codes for CASSLGPGDSPLHF.